One and the same sample provided the 26 T cell receptor beta chains below, sequenced in a study of blood T cell repertoires in COVID-19. Libraries were prepared by immunoSEQ multiplex PCR; TCRdb keeps only in-frame clonotypes and omits some of them. Here the sample spans more than 130,000 clones, approximately 80% being singletons. Sequencing was done on a sample of peripheral blood. The origin of the receptors is a human donor in a cohort sampled during active COVID-19.

This sequence joins TRBV12-3 or TRBV12-4 and TRBJ2-7; D is perhaps TRBD1 (5 bases). The CDR3 spans 12 residues. V lost 2 bases to trimming and J lost 5 bases, with 7 bases between them. For the CDR3, the DNA is TGTGCCAGCAGTTTACAGGGCAACGAGCAGTACTTC. It codes for CASSLQGNEQYF.

The rearrangement links TRBV4-1 to TRBJ2-5; the D is unclear. The germline V and J ends were trimmed by 2 bases and 5 bases, with 3 bases remaining between them. The CDR3 is made up of 11 amino acids. Germline-derived CDR1 and CDR2 are MGHRA and YSYEKL. The CDR3 sequence is CASSQHETQYF. DNA of the CDR3: TGCGCCAGCAGCCAACATGAGACCCAGTACTTC.

The rearrangement links TRBV5-1 to TRBJ1-1, with unresolved D. The V gene's germline CDR1 is SGHRS and CDR2 YFSETQ. The V and J ends lost 7 bases and 1 base respectively, with 11 bases between them. CDR3 length: 13 residues. CDR3 region: CASSQTSNTEAFF. CDR3 sequence (DNA): TGCGCCAGCTCTCAGACATCGAACACTGAAGCTTTCTTT.

The V and J genes are TRBV5-1 and TRBJ2-3; 11 bases agree with TRBD2. CDR3 length: 15 residues. Looked up from germline, CDR1 is SGHRS and CDR2 is YFSETQ. After removal of 0 bases from V and 4 bases from J, the junction contained 1 base not matched to a gene. CDR3 DNA: TGCGCCAGCAGCTTGGGTAGCGGGGGGGCAGATACGCAGTATTTT. Amino acid sequence: CASSLGSGGADTQYF.

In this sample, this clone turned up once. The chain carries TRBV3-1 (or the pseudogene TRBV3-2) and TRBJ2-3; TRBD2 agrees at 7 bases. The CDR3 extends over 15 amino acids. In germline, CDR1 is LGHDT, CDR2 YNNKEL (reference sequence). J lost 3 bases, V lost 4 bases, and 7 bases had no gene match. The CDR3 sequence is CASSPTPAGTDTQYF. CDR3 nucleotide sequence: TGTGCCAGCAGCCCTACCCCAGCGGGAACAGATACGCAGTATTTT.

CDR3 in DNA: TGTGCCAGCAGCTTAAGCGGGGACACAGATACGCAGTATTTT. It codes for CASSLSGDTDTQYF. This chain joins TRBV7-2 and TRBJ2-3; 7 bases line up with TRBD2. J was trimmed by 2 bases and V by 2 bases; bases with no gene match: 1. The germline gives CDR1 SGHTA, CDR2 FQGNSA. The CDR3 totals 14 residues. The full variable domain, with the rest looked up from reference TRBV7-2 and TRBJ2-3, is GAGVSQSPSNKVTEKGKDVELRCDPISGHTALYWYRQSLGQGLEFLIYFQGNSAPDKSGLPSDRFSAERTGGSVSTLTIQRTQQEDSAVYLCASSLSGDTDTQYFGPGTRLTVL.

The chain couples TRBV19 to TRBJ1-2; weak D call: TRBD1 (6 bases). In germline, CDR1 is LNHDA, CDR2 SQIVND (reference sequence). CDR3 length equals 14 residues. Trimming left V 1 base short and J 8 bases short, with 14 bases between. The CDR3 nucleotides read TGTGCCAGTAGTATAGTAGGGGGATCTCGCGGCTACACCTTC. It encodes CASSIVGGSRGYTF.

The chain recombines TRBV29-1 with TRBJ1-6, with D possibly being TRBD1 (5 bases). Germline V CDR1 and CDR2: SQVTM, ANQGSEA. V lost 6 bases to trimming and J lost 5 bases, with 14 bases between them. CDR3 length: 14 amino acids. CDR3 amino acids: CSVAGGDNNSPLHF. DNA for the CDR3: TGCAGCGTCGCCGGGGGGGATAATAATTCACCCCTCCACTTT.

This sequence joins TRBV19 and TRBJ1-1; D possibly corresponds to TRBD1 (6 bases). CDR1 and CDR2 (germline): LNHDA, SQIVND (reference sequence). With 5 bases removed from V and 6 bases from J, the gap between germline ends came to 16 bases. The CDR3 runs to 14 residues. CDR3 coding DNA: TGTGCCAGTAGTTTCTCAGGGGTGGCCGCTGAAGCTTTCTTT. It yields the protein CASSFSGVAAEAFF.

The V call is TRBV7-2, the J call TRBJ1-2; D is possibly TRBD1 (5 bases). This CDR3 has 17 residues. V shed 0 bases and J shed 1 base, with 15 bases lying between them. The germline CDR1 and CDR2 sequences are SGHTA and FQGNSA. In DNA, the CDR3 is TGTGCCAGCAGCTTAGCGGAGGGACGGCTAGATAACTATGGCTACACCTTC. Protein: CASSLAEGRLDNYGYTF. Combining the CDR3 with reference TRBV7-2 and TRBJ1-2 gives the whole variable domain GAGVSQSPSNKVTEKGKDVELRCDPISGHTALYWYRQSLGQGLEFLIYFQGNSAPDKSGLPSDRFSAERTGGSVSTLTIQRTQQEDSAVYLCASSLAEGRLDNYGYTFGSGTRLTVV.

This chain joins TRBV4-3 and TRBJ1-2, with D perhaps TRBD1 (5 bases). The germline gives CDR1 LGHNA, CDR2 YSLEER. V gave up 0 bases and J gave up 0 bases, with 8 bases separating them. CDR3 length: 15 residues. The CDR3 protein is CASSQDPTANYGYTF. The CDR3 nucleotides read TGCGCCAGCAGCCAAGATCCGACAGCTAACTATGGCTACACCTTC.

This clone occurred once. The chain carries TRBV14 and TRBJ1-6, with TRBD1 matching over 8 bases. Germline-derived CDR1 and CDR2 are SGHDN and FVKESK. The trim removed 5 bases at V and 10 bases at J, leaving 7 bases unmatched. CDR3 length: 14 amino acids. In DNA form, the CDR3 reads TGTGCCAGCAGCTCCCGACAGGGGAAATCACCCCTCCACTTT. Encoded protein: CASSSRQGKSPLHF.

The J gene is TRBJ2-1, the V gene TRBV7-3; TRBD1 matches 9 bases. V trimming: 5 bases; J trimming: 8 bases; junction bases outside the gene matches: 10. The CDR3 is 15 amino acids. Germline V gives CDR1 SGHTA, CDR2 FQGTGA. CDR3 DNA sequence: TGTGCCAGCAGCCCCAGGGGACAGGGTACGCATGAGCAGTTCTTC. Translation: CASSPRGQGTHEQFF.

The rearrangement joins TRBV5-6 to TRBJ2-1; D is possibly TRBD2 (5 bases). CDR3 size: 12 residues. CDR1 is SGHDT, CDR2 YYEEEE, per germline. Trimming removed 4 bases from V and 5 bases from J, with 7 bases in between. Written as DNA, the CDR3 is TGTGCCAGCAGCCGGACTGACAATGAGCAGTTCTTC. Protein sequence: CASSRTDNEQFF.

The chain joins TRBV7-3 to TRBJ1-5; 7 bases are a match to TRBD1. In germline, CDR1 is SGHTA, CDR2 FQGTGA. J lost 0 bases, V lost 8 bases, and 13 bases had no gene match. CDR3 length: 17 amino acids. CDR3 sequence (DNA): TGTGCCAGCGAAGGGGCCTCAGGGGGTCATAGCAATCAGCCCCAGCATTTT. Amino acids: CASEGASGGHSNQPQHF.

The V call is TRBV28, the J call TRBJ1-5; 8 bases map to TRBD1. The V segment lost 3 bases and the J segment 6 bases; nucleotides outside the gene matches: 1. The CDR3 sequence is 13 residues long. The V gene's germline CDR1 is MDHEN and CDR2 SYDVKM. CDR3 sequence: CASSFQGAQPQHF. In DNA, the CDR3 is TGTGCCAGCAGTTTTCAGGGGGCTCAGCCCCAGCATTTT. The complete variable domain, with remaining parts taken from reference TRBV28 and TRBJ1-5, reads DVKVTQSSRYLVKRTGEKVFLECVQDMDHENMFWYRQDPGLGLRLIYFSYDVKMKEKGDIPEGYSVSREKKERFSLILESASTNQTSMYLCASSFQGAQPQHFGDGTRLSIL.

The rearrangement links TRBV9 to TRBJ2-1, with D perhaps matching TRBD2 (5 bases). Deletions cut 0 bases from V and 10 bases from J, with 11 bases between. Per germline, CDR1 SGDLS and CDR2 YYNGEE. This CDR3 has 13 amino acids. The CDR3 bases are TGTGCCAGCAGCGTAGCTAGGAGGTCGGAGCAGTTCTTC. Translation: CASSVARRSEQFF.

This chain joins TRBV15 and TRBJ2-5; possible D gene TRBD1, 5 bases. This CDR3 contains 14 residues. CDR1 is LNHNV, CDR2 YYDKDF, per germline (reference sequence). Trimming removed 8 bases at V and 3 bases at J, with 16 bases between. The CDR3, as DNA: TGTGCCACCGCCCCAGGGCTTGGTGAAGAGACCCAGTACTTC. This translates into CATAPGLGEETQYF.

The CDR3 bases are TGTGCCAGTAGTATAGCCAGGAACGATGAGCAGTTCTTC. This sequence encodes CASSIARNDEQFF. The gene calls are TRBV19 and TRBJ2-1; D gene uncertain. The germline CDR1 and CDR2 sequences are LNHDA and SQIVND (reference sequence). The CDR3 covers 13 residues. Trimming stripped 1 base from V and 8 bases from J, with 9 bases between.

This clone was found a few times. This rearrangement joins TRBV27 to TRBJ2-3; no clear D gene. Deletions cut 2 bases from V and 6 bases from J, with 9 bases between. The germline V gene encodes CDR1 MNHEY and CDR2 SMNVEV (reference sequence). The CDR3 length is 13 residues. The CDR3 region has the DNA TGTGCCAGCAGTTTAGCGTTCGGGGATACGCAGTATTTT. Its protein is CASSLAFGDTQYF.

The chain combines TRBV11-3 with TRBJ1-2; TRBD1 agrees at 7 bases. The CDR3 is 16 amino acids. The germline CDR1 and CDR2 sequences are SGHNT and YENEEA. V lost 5 bases to trimming and J lost 5 bases; unmatched junction nucleotides: 14. CDR3 loop: CASSLWTGPVEYGYTF. The CDR3 DNA is TGTGCCAGCAGCCTTTGGACAGGCCCAGTGGAGTATGGCTACACCTTC.

The genes are TRBV7-9 and TRBJ1-2, with D maybe TRBD1 (5 bases). Trimming removed 3 bases at V and 7 bases at J, with 18 bases between. In germline, CDR1 is SEHNR, CDR2 FQNEAQ (reference sequence). There are 15 residues in the CDR3. CDR3 sequence: CASSFGAGTFFGYTF. CDR3 nucleotides: TGTGCCAGCAGCTTCGGAGCCGGGACTTTTTTTGGCTACACCTTC.

The chain uses TRBV29-1 and TRBJ2-3; TRBD1 matches 8 bases. Looked up from germline, CDR1 is SQVTM and CDR2 is ANQGSEA. Trimming cost V 5 bases and J 4 bases; bases outside gene matches: 11. The CDR3 consists of 15 residues. The CDR3 DNA reads TGCAGCGTTTCAACAGGGGGTATTGAATCAGATACGCAGTATTTT. Its protein is CSVSTGGIESDTQYF.

This chain joins TRBV7-8 and TRBJ1-6, with 9 bases identical to TRBD1. The length of the CDR3 is 15 residues. Germline-derived CDR1 and CDR2 are SGHVS and FQNEAQ. J gave up 8 bases and V 5 bases, and 7 bases lay outside the gene matches. CDR3 sequence: CASSLVWTGDSPLHF. The CDR3, as DNA: TGTGCCAGCAGCCTAGTTTGGACAGGGGATTCACCCCTCCACTTT.

The chain links TRBV5-8 to TRBJ2-7, with 14 positions matching TRBD2. The J segment lost 6 bases and the V segment lost 4 bases, leaving 9 bases of the junction unmatched. The CDR3 is 16 amino acids. In germline, CDR1 is SGHTS, CDR2 YDEGEE. DNA for the CDR3: TGTGCCAGCAGCCCCCAAGGACTAGCGGGGGGCGTCGAGCAGTACTTC. Translating gives CASSPQGLAGGVEQYF. The complete variable domain, with remaining parts taken from reference TRBV5-8 and TRBJ2-7, reads EAGVTQSPTHLIKTRGQQATLRCSPISGHTSVYWYQQALGLGLQFLLWYDEGEERNRGNFPPRFSGRQFPNYSSELNVNALELEDSALYLCASSPQGLAGGVEQYFGPGTRLTVT.

On this clone itself: The junction and the germline gene differ at one end; a read error may be behind it. The chain carries TRBV6-2 or TRBV6-3 and TRBJ2-1; 12 nucleotides line up with TRBD2. The CDR3 runs to 14 residues. The germline V gene encodes CDR1 MNHEY and CDR2 SVGEGT. This CDR3 reads CASSWTSGATRGVF. The CDR3 bases are TGTGCCAGCAGTTGGACTAGCGGGGCTACAAGAGGGGTCTTC.